The next 3 T cell receptor beta chains were all read from a single sample in a study of blood T cell repertoires in COVID-19. Produced via immunoSEQ multiplex PCR; TCRdb's table is partial and in-frame only. The sample records about 98,000 clones, approximately 89% being singletons. Sequenced material: peripheral blood. The source is a man aged 45-65 years with acute or convalescent COVID-19.

This clone was detected only once. The chain combines TRBV7-9 with TRBJ1-6; 7 positions match TRBD1. The CDR3 contains 17 residues. With 2 bases clipped from V and 7 bases from J, the junction kept 11 bases outside the gene matches. CDR1 and CDR2 (germline): SEHNR, FQNEAQ (reference sequence). CDR3 amino acids: CASSLTTGTSRNSPLHF. The CDR3, as DNA: TGTGCCAGCAGCTTAACGACAGGGACCAGTAGGAATTCACCCCTCCACTTT.

In nucleotides, the CDR3 is TGTGCCAGCAGTTTACAGGGGATCTCTAACTATGGCTACACCTTC. As protein: CASSLQGISNYGYTF. J is TRBJ1-2 and V is TRBV27; weak D call: TRBD1 (6 bases). The V gene's germline CDR1 is MNHEY and CDR2 SMNVEV (reference sequence). V was shortened by 2 bases and J by 0 bases, with 10 bases between the two germline ends. The CDR3 extends over 15 amino acids.

The V and J genes are TRBV9 and TRBJ1-6; the match to TRBD1 covers 7 bases. V shed 3 bases and J 0 bases; nucleotides not matched to a gene: 3. The germline V gene encodes CDR1 SGDLS and CDR2 YYNGEE. The CDR3 runs to 16 residues. The CDR3 protein is CASSGRQGSYNSPLHF. CDR3 DNA sequence: TGTGCCAGCAGCGGAAGACAGGGCTCCTATAATTCACCCCTCCACTTT.